A selection of T cell receptor beta chains follows, all from one sample in a study of regulatory T cells in long-lasting Graves disease. One entry per CDR3 protein results from TCRdb running MiXCR on the multiplex PCR reads. The sample carries approximately 400,000 distinct CDR3 sequences, roughly 25% recorded once. The specimen comprised peripheral blood mononuclear cells (PBMCs), sampled when the disease was refractory, from a patient treated with antithyroid drugs. All receptors derive from a middle-aged woman with Graves disease. Each CDR3 is given with its conserved first and last residue. The order of the fields is clone size, D gene, J gene, V gene, CDR3 protein, CDR3 DNA. D genes are given only for firm matches. Not every row has a clone size; where given, it reads once, few, many or a size class.

abundance: many; d_gene: TRBD2; j_gene: TRBJ2-2; v_gene: TRBV7-8; CDR3aa: CASSRTSQHTGELFF; CDR3nt: TGTGCCAGCAGCAGGACTAGCCAGCACACCGGGGAGCTGTTTTTT
abundance: NA; d_gene: NA; j_gene: TRBJ2-6; v_gene: TRBV15; CDR3aa: CATSAGTGANVLTF; CDR3nt: TGTGCCACCAGCGCAGGTACTGGGGCCAACGTCCTGACTTTC
abundance: many; d_gene: NA; j_gene: TRBJ2-3; v_gene: TRBV12-3/TRBV12-4; CDR3aa: CASSPPGPDTQYF; CDR3nt: TGTGCCAGCAGCCCACCAGGGCCAGATACGCAGTATTTT
abundance: NA; d_gene: TRBD2; j_gene: TRBJ2-7; v_gene: TRBV29-1; CDR3aa: CSVGPSGTLYEQYF; CDR3nt: TGCAGCGTTGGGCCTAGCGGGACGCTCTACGAGCAGTACTTC
abundance: few; d_gene: TRBD2; j_gene: TRBJ2-5; v_gene: TRBV11-2; CDR3aa: CASSLVRGPSGVTQYF; CDR3nt: TGTGCCAGCAGCTTAGTAAGGGGTCCTAGCGGTGTGACCCAGTACTTC
abundance: many; d_gene: TRBD1; j_gene: TRBJ1-1; v_gene: TRBV6-1; CDR3aa: CASRTGVSTEAFF; CDR3nt: TGTGCCAGCAGGACAGGGGTAAGCACTGAAGCTTTCTTT
abundance: many; d_gene: TRBD2; j_gene: TRBJ2-7; v_gene: TRBV28; CDR3aa: CASSYTPGTSALRKQYF; CDR3nt: TGTGCCAGCAGTTATACCCCCGGGACTAGCGCTCTCAGAAAGCAGTACTTC
abundance: many; d_gene: NA; j_gene: TRBJ2-7; v_gene: TRBV7-2; CDR3aa: CASRRTGYEQYF; CDR3nt: TGTGCCAGCAGACGGACGGGATACGAGCAGTACTTC
abundance: NA; d_gene: TRBD1; j_gene: TRBJ1-2; v_gene: TRBV5-1; CDR3aa: CASSWVYRTGPPGYTF; CDR3nt: TGCGCCAGCAGTTGGGTTTACCGGACAGGGCCGCCTGGCTACACCTTC
abundance: many; d_gene: NA; j_gene: TRBJ2-7; v_gene: TRBV2; CDR3aa: CASSWGIYEQYF; CDR3nt: TGTGCCAGCAGTTGGGGGATATACGAGCAGTACTTC
abundance: few; d_gene: NA; j_gene: TRBJ1-6; v_gene: TRBV30; CDR3aa: CAWSYNLKFTYNSPLHF; CDR3nt: TGTGCCTGGAGCTACAATCTAAAATTCACCTATAATTCACCCCTCCACTTT
abundance: few; d_gene: NA; j_gene: TRBJ2-3; v_gene: TRBV2; CDR3aa: CASSEWQGLRTDTQYF; CDR3nt: TGTGCCAGCAGTGAATGGCAGGGTCTGAGGACAGATACGCAGTATTTT
abundance: many; d_gene: TRBD2; j_gene: TRBJ2-7; v_gene: TRBV7-8; CDR3aa: CASSPAAGVYEQYF; CDR3nt: TGTGCCAGCAGCCCCGCAGCGGGGGTTTACGAGCAGTACTTC
abundance: many; d_gene: TRBD1; j_gene: TRBJ2-7; v_gene: TRBV27; CDR3aa: CASSLYSGTVSTYEQYF; CDR3nt: TGTGCCAGCAGTTTATATTCCGGGACAGTGAGCACCTACGAGCAGTACTTC
abundance: NA; d_gene: TRBD1; j_gene: TRBJ2-7; v_gene: TRBV3-1; CDR3aa: CASSQDSQGDYEQYF; CDR3nt: TGTGCCAGCAGCCAAGATAGCCAGGGGGACTACGAGCAGTACTTC
abundance: few; d_gene: NA; j_gene: TRBJ1-2; v_gene: TRBV15; CDR3aa: CATSRDTGDTYYGYTF; CDR3nt: TGTGCCACCAGCAGAGATACCGGGGATACATACTATGGCTACACCTTC
abundance: many; d_gene: NA; j_gene: TRBJ2-7; v_gene: TRBV5-1; CDR3aa: CASSARDGYEQYF; CDR3nt: TGCGCCAGCAGCGCCCGGGACGGCTACGAGCAGTACTTC
abundance: many; d_gene: NA; j_gene: TRBJ2-7; v_gene: TRBV6-2/TRBV6-3; CDR3aa: CASSYSASYEQYF; CDR3nt: TGTGCCAGCAGTTACAGTGCCTCCTACGAGCAGTACTTC
abundance: many; d_gene: TRBD2; j_gene: TRBJ2-5; v_gene: TRBV2; CDR3aa: CASRPGLAGLVEETQYF; CDR3nt: TGTGCCAGCAGACCCGGACTAGCGGGATTGGTCGAAGAGACCCAGTACTTC
abundance: NA; d_gene: NA; j_gene: TRBJ2-4; v_gene: TRBV3-1; CDR3aa: CASSQLGLAKNIQYF; CDR3nt: TGTGCCAGCAGCCAACTGGGACTAGCCAAAAACATTCAGTACTTC
abundance: NA; d_gene: TRBD1; j_gene: TRBJ1-2; v_gene: TRBV9; CDR3aa: CASSTRTGFYGYTF; CDR3nt: TGTGCCAGCAGCACCCGGACAGGGTTCTATGGCTACACCTTC
abundance: many; d_gene: NA; j_gene: TRBJ2-2; v_gene: TRBV15; CDR3aa: CATSESAWRSTGELFF; CDR3nt: TGTGCCACCAGCGAATCAGCGTGGCGCTCCACCGGGGAGCTGTTTTTT
abundance: NA; d_gene: NA; j_gene: TRBJ1-1; v_gene: TRBV28; CDR3aa: CASSLGDSRIEAFF; CDR3nt: TGTGCCAGCAGTTTAGGGGACTCGAGGATCGAAGCTTTCTTT
abundance: many; d_gene: TRBD1; j_gene: TRBJ1-1; v_gene: TRBV3-1; CDR3aa: CASRQQGWNTEAFF; CDR3nt: TGTGCCAGCAGACAACAGGGGTGGAACACTGAAGCTTTCTTT
abundance: many; d_gene: NA; j_gene: TRBJ1-6; v_gene: TRBV5-8; CDR3aa: CASTLQPGRSSPLHF; CDR3nt: TGTGCCAGCACCCTTCAACCTGGACGCAGTTCACCCCTCCACTTT
abundance: NA; d_gene: TRBD2; j_gene: TRBJ2-3; v_gene: TRBV7-3; CDR3aa: CASSRPKITGIGTSGGPRTDTQYF; CDR3nt: TGTGCCAGCAGCCGACCAAAAATCACAGGGATCGGGACTAGCGGGGGTCCCCGCACAGATACGCAGTATTTT